One sample yielded the 4 T cell receptor beta chains listed below, sequenced in a study of CD8+ T cells in alopecia areata. Reverse transcription of extracted RNA yielded cDNA, which provided the sequencing template. The data were produced by immunoSEQ multiplex PCR, yet TCRdb's version contains in-frame clones alone and is incomplete. The data show fewer than 110,000 clones, with just under 60% seen just once and approximately 16% held by the top ten. Treatment specified: oral pan-JAK inhibitor, 5-10 mg twice daily. Sequenced material: CD8+ T cells sorted from blood, taken between weeks 55 and 65, from a patient treated with tofacitinib. The receptor source for this set is a human donor with alopecia areata.

Only a few counts were recorded for this clone. The V and J genes are TRBV25-1 and TRBJ1-4; D perhaps matches TRBD1 (5 bases). The CDR3 totals 15 residues. CDR1 is MGHDK and CDR2 is SYGVNS in the germline V gene. V was clipped by 1 base and J by 6 bases, with 12 bases between them. The CDR3 here is CASSESSDSYEKLFF. Written as DNA, the CDR3 is TGTGCCAGCAGTGAATCGAGTGACAGCTATGAAAAACTGTTTTTT.

In this sample, this clone turned up a few times. The J gene is TRBJ1-6, the V gene TRBV7-9, with D maybe TRBD1 (5 bases). This CDR3 is built from 13 residues. V was clipped by 5 bases and J by 9 bases, with 11 bases between them. Germline CDR1 and CDR2: SEHNR and FQNEAQ (reference sequence). The CDR3 DNA sequence: TGTGCCAGCAGCCCGGGGGTGTCTTCACCCCTCCACTTT. This translates into CASSPGVSSPLHF.

V is TRBV13 and J is TRBJ1-1; D remains ambiguous. The V end was cut by 1 base, the J end by 2 bases, with 5 bases between. In germline, CDR1 is PRHDT, CDR2 FYEKMQ (reference sequence). This CDR3 contains 13 residues. This chain's CDR3 is CASSLAKNTEAFF. In nucleotides, the CDR3 is TGTGCCAGCAGCTTAGCAAAAAACACTGAAGCTTTCTTT.

This clone has a handful of counts. This chain links TRBV5-6 with TRBJ2-7, with 9 nucleotides matching TRBD1. The germline CDR1 and CDR2 sequences are SGHDT and YYEEEE. The CDR3 loop spans 14 amino acids. The J segment lost 4 bases and the V segment lost 4 bases, leaving 6 bases of the junction unmatched. CDR3 nucleotides: TGTGCCAGCAGCGACGGGACAGGGCTTTACGAGCAGTACTTC. This codes for CASSDGTGLYEQYF.